This entry lists 26 T cell receptor beta chains sequenced from one sample in a study of blood T cell repertoires in COVID-19. Repertoires were generated with immunoSEQ multiplex PCR, while TCRdb's copy carries only in-frame clones and drops some. This sample has some 210,000 clones, with around four fifths found just once. The sample comprised PBMCs or T cells enriched from blood (not recorded which). All receptors derive from a man aged 35 to 55 who had recovered from COVID-19.

J is TRBJ2-1 and V is TRBV18; 10 positions agree with TRBD2. Germline CDR1 reads KGHSH; CDR2 reads LQKENI. Trimming took 3 bases from V and 8 from J; bases not matched to a gene: 7. The CDR3 loop spans 15 amino acids. As DNA, the CDR3 is TGTGCCAGCTCACCCCTAGCGGGAGTCTCGGATGAGCAGTTCTTC. This sequence encodes CASSPLAGVSDEQFF.

CDR3 nucleotide sequence: TGTGCCAGCAGCCCAGGGGACAGAAGCAATCAGCCCCAGCATTTT. The encoded protein is CASSPGDRSNQPQHF. V gene TRBV7-4 combines with J gene TRBJ1-5; 7 bases map to TRBD1. The CDR3 length is 15 residues. The V and J ends lost 5 bases and 1 base, in that order; junction bases with no gene match: 5. The germline V gene encodes CDR1 SGHVT and CDR2 SQSDAQ. The full variable domain, with the rest looked up from reference TRBV7-4 and TRBJ1-5, is GAGVSQSPRYKVAKRGRDVALRCDSISGHVTLYWYRQTLGQGSEVLTYSQSDAQRDKSGRPSGRFSAERPERSVSTLKIQRTEQGDSAVYLCASSPGDRSNQPQHFGDGTRLSIL.

The rearrangement links TRBV27 to TRBJ1-1, with 7 bases identical to TRBD1. V lost 3 bases, J lost 6 bases, and 7 bases stayed unmatched. Germline assignment: CDR1 MNHEY and CDR2 SMNVEV (reference sequence). The CDR3 has 14 amino acids. In DNA form, the CDR3 reads TGTGCCAGCAGTTTGGTACAGGGGTCGGCTGAAGCTTTCTTT. Protein product: CASSLVQGSAEAFF.

V gene TRBV11-3 combines with J gene TRBJ1-1; maybe TRBD1 (5 bases). This CDR3 contains 17 residues. The V gene lost 5 bases and the J gene lost 3 bases, with 22 bases spanning the gap. Germline loops: CDR1 SGHNT, CDR2 YENEEA. CDR3 bases: TGTGCCAGCAGCCCCCCTTCGGCGGGCAGGGAGGACACTGAAGCTTTCTTT. As protein: CASSPPSAGREDTEAFF.

The chain is built from TRBV19 and TRBJ2-2, with D perhaps TRBD1 (5 bases). The CDR3 loop spans 16 amino acids. V dropped 1 base and J dropped 1 base, with 10 bases sitting between them. The germline gives CDR1 LNHDA, CDR2 SQIVND (reference sequence). CDR3 in DNA: TGTGCCAGTAGTATAGTGCGACAGCAGAACACCGGGGAGCTGTTTTTT. Its protein is CASSIVRQQNTGELFF.

The chain links TRBV4-1 to TRBJ2-3; the D gene is possibly TRBD2 (6 bases). Trimming left V 5 bases short and J 2 bases short, with 17 bases between. CDR1 MGHRA and CDR2 YSYEKL come from the germline V gene. This CDR3 contains 16 residues. CDR3 bases: TGCGCCAGCAGCTACTTAGCGGCACCGCCCACAGATACGCAGTATTTT. Protein: CASSYLAAPPTDTQYF.

This chain links TRBV5-4 with TRBJ1-1, with 7 bases that match TRBD1. Germline V gene lookup returns CDR1 SGHNT and CDR2 YYREEE (reference sequence). This CDR3 has 14 residues. V shed 1 base, J shed 4 bases, and the junction held 4 bases outside the gene matches. The CDR3 protein is CASSLRGLVTEAFF. CDR3 in DNA: TGTGCCAGCAGCTTGAGGGGGCTGGTCACTGAAGCTTTCTTT.

V and J are TRBV2 and TRBJ2-7; possible D gene TRBD1, 6 bases. This CDR3 comprises 14 residues. Germline V gene data show CDR1 as SNHLY and CDR2 as FYNNEI. V gave up 5 bases and J gave up 4 bases, with 15 bases separating them. The CDR3 nucleotides read TGTGCCAGCAGTATAGCAGGGGTTGGGTACGAGCAGTACTTC. This translates into CASSIAGVGYEQYF.

The chain recombines TRBV19 with TRBJ1-1; TRBD1 is a possible D gene (5 bases). The CDR3 is 13 residues long. Trimming left V 8 bases short and J 1 base short, with 11 bases between. Germline V gene lookup returns CDR1 LNHDA and CDR2 SQIVND (reference sequence). In DNA form, the CDR3 reads TGTGCCAGTGCCAGACAGAAGAACACTGAAGCTTTCTTT. Its translation is CASARQKNTEAFF.

The V and J genes are TRBV25-1 and TRBJ1-2, with D hard to call. V was cut by 0 bases and J by 12 bases, with 14 bases left in between. From germline, CDR1 is MGHDK and CDR2 SYGVNS. The CDR3 is made up of 13 amino acids. CDR3 sequence: CASSEYQATSHTF. In nucleotides, the CDR3 is TGTGCCAGCAGTGAATATCAGGCAACCTCCCACACCTTC.

The genes are TRBV27 and TRBJ2-7; the match to TRBD1 covers 8 bases. The CDR3 is made up of 14 amino acids. Trimming removed 8 bases from V and 1 base from J; junction bases left unmatched: 7. Germline CDR1 reads MNHEY; CDR2 reads SMNVEV (reference sequence). The CDR3 here is CASGIQGGSYEQYF. The CDR3 DNA reads TGTGCCAGCGGCATACAGGGGGGTTCCTACGAGCAGTACTTC.

The V and J genes are TRBV25-1 and TRBJ2-3, with D possibly TRBD1 on 6 matching bases. The CDR3 has 15 residues. The V and J ends lost 3 bases and 2 bases respectively, with 12 bases between them. CDR1 is MGHDK and CDR2 is SYGVNS in the germline V gene. DNA of the CDR3: TGTGCCAGCAGTGAGACAGGTTCCCCCACAGATACGCAGTATTTT. Residues: CASSETGSPTDTQYF.

V usage is TRBV7-9 and J usage is TRBJ1-2; D perhaps matches TRBD1 (5 bases). CDR3 length: 16 amino acids. Trimming removed 0 bases at V and 8 bases at J, with 19 bases between. The germline V gene encodes CDR1 SEHNR and CDR2 FQNEAQ (reference sequence). DNA for the CDR3: TGTGCCAGCAGCTTAGCGCCCCGAGGGGAGGCTCGCGGCTACACCTTC. Amino acid sequence: CASSLAPRGEARGYTF.

This sequence joins TRBV5-1 and TRBJ1-5; D is uncertain. The ends were cut back, 0 bases at V and 2 bases at J, with 9 bases in the middle. Germline V lookup: CDR1 SGHRS, CDR2 YFSETQ. The CDR3 totals 15 residues. The CDR3 is CASSLGGYGNQPQHF. CDR3 nucleotides: TGCGCCAGCAGCTTGGGAGGGTATGGCAATCAGCCCCAGCATTTT.

The chain's CDR3 is CASSASRTVGANVLTF. The CDR3 nucleotides are TGTGCCAGCAGCGCTAGTAGGACAGTGGGGGCCAACGTCCTGACTTTC. The V gene is TRBV9, the J gene TRBJ2-6; tentative D call: TRBD1 (6 bases). Trimming took 3 bases from V and 4 from J, leaving 14 bases between them. Germline values: CDR1 SGDLS, CDR2 YYNGEE. This CDR3 contains 16 residues.

This clone was observed a handful of times. The chain joins TRBV11-2 to TRBJ1-3; D unresolved. Per germline, CDR1 SGHAT and CDR2 FQNNGV. Trimming cost V 3 bases and J 9 bases, with 12 bases left between them. The CDR3 has 13 residues. CDR3 protein: CASSLTEMGTIYF. For the CDR3, the DNA is TGTGCCAGCAGCTTGACGGAGATGGGCACCATATATTTT.

V and J are TRBV6-5 and TRBJ1-2; D remains unclear. V was cut by 4 bases and J by 2 bases, with 5 bases left in between. Germline-derived CDR1 and CDR2 are MNHEY and SVGAGI. The CDR3 is 12 amino acids. For the CDR3, the DNA is TGTGCCAGCAGTTCCTTGAACTATGGCTACACCTTC. Its translation is CASSSLNYGYTF.

The rearrangement uses TRBV19 and TRBJ2-7; D possibly corresponds to TRBD2 (5 bases). The V and J ends lost 5 bases and 2 bases respectively, with 13 bases between them. The CDR3 runs 14 residues. Germline assignment: CDR1 LNHDA and CDR2 SQIVND (reference sequence). The CDR3 nucleotides read TGTGCCAGTAGTCCCGGGATTCTAACCTACGAGCAGTACTTC. Protein product: CASSPGILTYEQYF.

V and J are TRBV29-1 and TRBJ2-7; 10 bases are a match to TRBD1. This CDR3 spans 15 amino acids. Germline loops: CDR1 SQVTM, CDR2 ANQGSEA. V shed 2 bases and J 1 base; nucleotides not matched to a gene: 5. CDR3 sequence: CSVERRTGGSYEQYF. Here the CDR3 DNA reads TGCAGCGTTGAACGCCGGACAGGGGGATCCTACGAGCAGTACTTC.

The chain joins TRBV11-2 to TRBJ1-4; no definite D call. In germline, CDR1 is SGHAT, CDR2 FQNNGV. This CDR3 comprises 16 residues. Trimming took 4 bases from V and 4 from J, leaving 16 bases between them. Written as DNA, the CDR3 is TGTGCCAGCAGCTGGGTTTCAGGAGGCCATAATGAAAAACTGTTTTTT. It encodes CASSWVSGGHNEKLFF. Full variable domain (rest looked up from reference TRBV11-2 and TRBJ1-4): EAGVAQSPRYKIIEKRQSVAFWCNPISGHATLYWYQQILGQGPKLLIQFQNNGVVDDSQLPKDRFSAERLKGVDSTLKIQPAKLEDSAVYLCASSWVSGGHNEKLFFGSGTQLSVL.

Concerning this clone itself: Mismatch with germline at one junction end may stem from a read error. The CDR3 region is CSVVFAVHHGFCSF. The CDR3 region has the DNA TGCAGCGTTGTTTTTGCGGTTCACCATGGATTTTGCTCCTTC. The V and J genes are TRBV29-1 and TRBJ1-2; D is uncertain. The CDR3 sequence is 14 residues long. Germline V lookup: CDR1 SQVTM, CDR2 ANQGSEA.

This chain's CDR3 is CASSAARDQETQYF. CDR3 DNA: TGTGCCAGCAGCGCTGCCCGGGATCAAGAGACCCAGTACTTC. The rearrangement links TRBV5-4 to TRBJ2-5, with a tentative D call TRBD2 (5 bases). The CDR3 extends over 14 amino acids. Germline lookup yields CDR1 SGHNT and CDR2 YYREEE (reference sequence). V was cut by 4 bases and J by 2 bases, with 12 bases left in between.

This chain links TRBV2 with TRBJ2-7; weak D call: TRBD1 (6 bases). Trimming left V 2 bases short and J 4 bases short, with 12 bases between. The length of the CDR3 is 14 residues. Germline CDR1 and CDR2: SNHLY and FYNNEI. This CDR3 is CASSEQGKRYEQYF. Here the CDR3 DNA reads TGTGCCAGCAGTGAACAGGGGAAACGATACGAGCAGTACTTC.

The chain uses TRBV14 and TRBJ2-6; D uncertain. Looked up from germline, CDR1 is SGHDN and CDR2 is FVKESK. V lost 7 bases, J lost 0 bases, and 4 bases lay in between. There are 13 residues in the CDR3. This chain's CDR3 is CASTLSGANVLTF. CDR3 DNA sequence: TGTGCCAGCACCCTCTCTGGGGCCAACGTCCTGACTTTC.

V is TRBV13 and J is TRBJ1-1; 8 bases map to TRBD1. The germline V gene has CDR1 PRHDT and CDR2 FYEKMQ (reference sequence). J lost 1 base, V lost 4 bases, and 23 bases had no gene match. The length of the CDR3 is 21 residues. CDR3 loop: CASSSSNSPGTGRRRNTEAFF. The CDR3 nucleotides are TGTGCCAGCAGCTCCTCCAACTCCCCCGGGACAGGAAGGAGAAGGAACACTGAAGCTTTCTTT.

The chain recombines TRBV6-2 or TRBV6-3 with TRBJ2-6; no clear D gene. The CDR3 totals 16 residues. Trimming removed 7 bases at V and 0 bases at J, with 13 bases between. The V gene's germline CDR1 is MNHEY and CDR2 SVGEGT. CDR3 sequence reads: CASTPAHSSGANVLTF. CDR3 DNA: TGTGCCAGCACCCCAGCTCACAGCTCTGGGGCCAACGTCCTGACTTTC.